These 8 T cell receptor beta chains were all obtained from the same sample, sequenced in a study of shared clonotypes between healthy human individuals. Method: immunoSEQ multiplex PCR; TCRdb's copy keeps in-frame clones and lacks some. Here the sample spans over a million clones, just under 99% being singletons. Sequenced input: naive CD4+ T cells sorted from blood. Regarding subset: CD45RA+ positively selected. These TCRs come from a man aged 25 to 45 in good health.

Concerning this clone: Other DNA sequences of this sample code for an identical CDR3. V is TRBV5-6 and J is TRBJ2-7; D is uncertain. CDR3 length: 11 residues. The V and J ends lost 4 bases and 2 bases respectively, with 4 bases between them. The germline gives CDR1 SGHDT, CDR2 YYEEEE. The CDR3 reads CASSGPYEQYF. CDR3 coding DNA: TGTGCCAGCAGCGGGCCCTACGAGCAGTACTTC.

V is TRBV19 and J is TRBJ2-3, with 7 bases matching TRBD2. J gave up 3 bases and V 2 bases, and 5 bases lay outside the gene matches. This CDR3 spans 15 amino acids. CDR1 and CDR2 from the germline V gene are LNHDA and SQIVND (reference sequence). As DNA, the CDR3 is TGTGCCAGTAGTATACCCAGCGGGATAACAGATACGCAGTATTTT. Its translation is CASSIPSGITDTQYF.

This chain uses TRBV19 with TRBJ2-4; D call uncertain. This CDR3 is 14 amino acids long. In germline, CDR1 is LNHDA, CDR2 SQIVND (reference sequence). The V gene lost 2 bases and the J gene lost 6 bases, with 11 bases spanning the gap. The CDR3 coding sequence is TGTGCCAGTAGTATACTCGGCACTACAAACATTCAGTACTTC. Translated, it gives CASSILGTTNIQYF.

The CDR3, as DNA: TGTGCCAGCAGCTCGATGGGGGGCGAGCAGTACTTC. Translating it yields CASSSMGGEQYF. The chain uses TRBV7-9 and TRBJ2-7; possibly TRBD2 for D (6 bases). Trimming cost V 4 bases and J 6 bases, with 10 bases left between them. The CDR3 extends over 12 amino acids. The germline CDR1 and CDR2 sequences are SEHNR and FQNEAQ (reference sequence).

The chain uses TRBV10-3 and TRBJ1-1; the match to TRBD1 covers 9 bases. In germline, CDR1 is ENHRY, CDR2 SYGVKD. The CDR3 covers 14 residues. Unmatched junction bases numbered 5, after V lost 6 bases and J lost 3 bases. The CDR3 region is CAISKDRGDTEAFF. In DNA, the CDR3 is TGTGCCATCAGCAAAGACAGGGGGGACACTGAAGCTTTCTTT.

The chain carries TRBV30 and TRBJ2-3; either TRBD1 or TRBD2 may fit D (5 bases each). Trimming removed 3 bases at V and 4 bases at J, with 20 bases between. In germline, CDR1 is GTSNPN, CDR2 SVGIG (reference sequence). The CDR3 spans 16 residues. This CDR3 is CAWRRGVLGRADTQYF. CDR3 nucleotide sequence: TGTGCCTGGAGACGAGGGGTGCTAGGGCGGGCAGATACGCAGTATTTT.

The J gene is TRBJ1-2, the V gene TRBV19; D remains ambiguous. CDR1 and CDR2 from the germline V gene are LNHDA and SQIVND (reference sequence). This CDR3 spans 15 amino acids. The V gene lost 3 bases and the J gene lost 1 base, with 12 bases spanning the gap. CDR3 amino acids: CASSIIGLNNYGYTF. CDR3 nucleotide sequence: TGTGCCAGTAGTATTATCGGCCTTAATAACTATGGCTACACCTTC.

The chain carries TRBV11-2 and TRBJ2-3; D possibly corresponds to TRBD2 (6 bases). This CDR3 is 17 amino acids long. Per germline, CDR1 SGHAT and CDR2 FQNNGV. Trimming shortened V by 0 bases and J by 3 bases, and 16 bases separated the two germline ends. CDR3 coding DNA: TGTGCCAGCAGCTTAGATACGCGGGGAGCGGCAACAGATACGCAGTATTTT. Protein: CASSLDTRGAATDTQYF.